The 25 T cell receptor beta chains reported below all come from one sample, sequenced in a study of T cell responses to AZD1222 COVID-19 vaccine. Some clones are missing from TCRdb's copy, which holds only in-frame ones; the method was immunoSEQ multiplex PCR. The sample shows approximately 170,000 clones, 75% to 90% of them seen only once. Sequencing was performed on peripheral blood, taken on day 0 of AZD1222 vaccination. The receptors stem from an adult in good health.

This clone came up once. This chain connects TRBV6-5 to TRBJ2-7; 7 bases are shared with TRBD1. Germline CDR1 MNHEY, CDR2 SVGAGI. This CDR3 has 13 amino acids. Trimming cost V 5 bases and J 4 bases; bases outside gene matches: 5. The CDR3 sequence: CASSLRDSYEQYV. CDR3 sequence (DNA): TGTGCCAGCAGTCTTAGGGACAGTTACGAGCAGTACGTC.

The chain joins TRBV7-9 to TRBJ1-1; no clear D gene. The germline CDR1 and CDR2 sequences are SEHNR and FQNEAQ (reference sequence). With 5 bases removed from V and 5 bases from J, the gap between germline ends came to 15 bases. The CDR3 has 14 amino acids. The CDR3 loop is CASSPPGKRTEAFF. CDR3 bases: TGTGCCAGCAGCCCCCCGGGGAAGAGAACTGAAGCTTTCTTT.

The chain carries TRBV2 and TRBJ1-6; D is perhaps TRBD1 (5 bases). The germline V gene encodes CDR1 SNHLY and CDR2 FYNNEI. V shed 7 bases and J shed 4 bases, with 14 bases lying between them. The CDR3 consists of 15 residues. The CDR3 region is CASISAGSYNSPLHF. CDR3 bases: TGTGCCAGCATATCGGCAGGGAGTTATAATTCACCCCTCCACTTT.

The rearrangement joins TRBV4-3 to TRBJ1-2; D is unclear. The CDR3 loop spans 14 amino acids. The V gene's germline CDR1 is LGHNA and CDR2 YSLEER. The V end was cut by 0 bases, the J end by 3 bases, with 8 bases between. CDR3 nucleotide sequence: TGCGCCAGCAGCCAAGATCTTCAGGACTATGGCTACACCTTC. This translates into CASSQDLQDYGYTF.

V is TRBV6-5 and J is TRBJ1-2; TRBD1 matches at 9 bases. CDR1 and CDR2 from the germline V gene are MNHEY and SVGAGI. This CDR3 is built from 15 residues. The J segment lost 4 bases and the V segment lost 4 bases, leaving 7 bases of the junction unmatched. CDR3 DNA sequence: TGTGCCAGCAGTTCGGGACAGGGTCTGGCCTATGGCTACACCTTC. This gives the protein CASSSGQGLAYGYTF.

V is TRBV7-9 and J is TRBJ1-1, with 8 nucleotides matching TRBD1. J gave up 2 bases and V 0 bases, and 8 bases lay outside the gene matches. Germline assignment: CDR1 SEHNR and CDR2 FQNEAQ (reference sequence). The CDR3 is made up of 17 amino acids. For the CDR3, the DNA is TGTGCCAGCAGCTTAGCGCTTATAGGGACAGGAAACACTGAAGCTTTCTTT. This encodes CASSLALIGTGNTEAFF.

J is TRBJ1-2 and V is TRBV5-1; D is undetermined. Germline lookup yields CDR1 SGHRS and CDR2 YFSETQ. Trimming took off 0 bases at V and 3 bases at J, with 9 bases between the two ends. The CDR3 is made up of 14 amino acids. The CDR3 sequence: CASSLGQVDYGYTF. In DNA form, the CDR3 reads TGCGCCAGCAGCTTGGGGCAAGTCGACTATGGCTACACCTTC.

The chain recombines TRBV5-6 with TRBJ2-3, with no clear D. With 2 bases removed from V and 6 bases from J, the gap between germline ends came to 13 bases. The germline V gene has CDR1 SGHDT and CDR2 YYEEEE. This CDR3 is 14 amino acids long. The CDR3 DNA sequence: TGTGCCAGCAGCTTAAATCACGTCGGGGATACGCAGTATTTT. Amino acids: CASSLNHVGDTQYF.

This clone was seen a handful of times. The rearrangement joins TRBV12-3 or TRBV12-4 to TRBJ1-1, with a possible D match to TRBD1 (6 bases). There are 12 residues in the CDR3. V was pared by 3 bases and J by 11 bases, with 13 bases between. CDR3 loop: CASSLQQGRAFF. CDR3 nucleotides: TGTGCCAGCAGTTTGCAACAGGGTCGGGCTTTCTTT.

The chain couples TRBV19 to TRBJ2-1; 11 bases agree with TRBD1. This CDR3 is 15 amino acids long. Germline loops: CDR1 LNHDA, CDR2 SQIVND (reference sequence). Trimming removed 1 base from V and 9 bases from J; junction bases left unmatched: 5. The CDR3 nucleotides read TGTGCCAGTAGTATAGGGACAGGGGGCCTAGGTGAGCAGTTCTTC. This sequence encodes CASSIGTGGLGEQFF.

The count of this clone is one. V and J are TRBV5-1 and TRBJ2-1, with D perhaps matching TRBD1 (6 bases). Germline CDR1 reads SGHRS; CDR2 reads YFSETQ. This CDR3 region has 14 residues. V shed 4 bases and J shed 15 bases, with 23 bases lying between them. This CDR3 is CASSMSSRDKASFF. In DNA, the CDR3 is TGCGCCAGCAGCATGAGCTCCCGGGACAAAGCCTCGTTCTTC.

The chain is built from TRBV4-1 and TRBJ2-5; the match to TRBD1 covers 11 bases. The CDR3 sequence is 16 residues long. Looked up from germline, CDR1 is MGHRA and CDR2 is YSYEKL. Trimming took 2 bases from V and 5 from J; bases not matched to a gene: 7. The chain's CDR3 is CASSQPGQGALETQYF. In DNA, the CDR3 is TGCGCCAGCAGCCAACCCGGACAGGGGGCTCTCGAGACCCAGTACTTC.

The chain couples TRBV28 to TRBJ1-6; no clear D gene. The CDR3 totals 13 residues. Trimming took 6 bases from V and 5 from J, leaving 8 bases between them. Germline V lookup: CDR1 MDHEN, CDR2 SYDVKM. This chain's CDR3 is CASSLGNNSPLHF. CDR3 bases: TGTGCCAGCAGCTTGGGAAATAATTCACCCCTCCACTTT.

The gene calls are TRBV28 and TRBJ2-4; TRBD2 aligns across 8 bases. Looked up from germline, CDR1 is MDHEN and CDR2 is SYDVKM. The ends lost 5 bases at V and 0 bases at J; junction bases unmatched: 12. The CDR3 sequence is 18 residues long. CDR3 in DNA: TGTGCCAGCAGTGAGGCAGCGGGGGCCAAACTAGCCAAAAACATTCAGTACTTC. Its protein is CASSEAAGAKLAKNIQYF. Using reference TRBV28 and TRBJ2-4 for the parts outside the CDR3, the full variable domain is DVKVTQSSRYLVKRTGEKVFLECVQDMDHENMFWYRQDPGLGLRLIYFSYDVKMKEKGDIPEGYSVSREKKERFSLILESASTNQTSMYLCASSEAAGAKLAKNIQYFGAGTRLSVL.

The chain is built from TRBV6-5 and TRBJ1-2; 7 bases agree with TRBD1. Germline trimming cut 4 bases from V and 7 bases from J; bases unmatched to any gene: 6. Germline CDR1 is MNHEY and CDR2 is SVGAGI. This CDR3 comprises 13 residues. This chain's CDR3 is CASSSQGYGGYTF. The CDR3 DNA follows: TGTGCCAGCAGTTCACAGGGGTATGGTGGCTACACCTTC.

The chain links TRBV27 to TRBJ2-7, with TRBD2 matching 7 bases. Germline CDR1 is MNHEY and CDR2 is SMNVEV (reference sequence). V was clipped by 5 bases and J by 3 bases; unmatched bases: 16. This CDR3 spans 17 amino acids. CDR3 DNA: TGTGCCAGCAGTCACGTCGCGGGGGATGTGGGAGACTACGAGCAGTACTTC. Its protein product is CASSHVAGDVGDYEQYF.

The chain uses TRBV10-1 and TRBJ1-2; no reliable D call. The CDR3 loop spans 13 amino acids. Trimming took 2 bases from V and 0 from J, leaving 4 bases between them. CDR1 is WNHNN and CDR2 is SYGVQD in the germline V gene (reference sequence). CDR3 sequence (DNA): TGCGCCAGCAGTGAGAGAGCTAACTATGGCTACACCTTC. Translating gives CASSERANYGYTF.

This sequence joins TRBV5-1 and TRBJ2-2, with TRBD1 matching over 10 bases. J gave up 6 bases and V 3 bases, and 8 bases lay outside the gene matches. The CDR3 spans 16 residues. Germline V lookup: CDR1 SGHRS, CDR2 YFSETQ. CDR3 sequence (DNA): TGCGCCAGCAGCTCGATGACAGGGGGCCGCGCCGGGGAGCTGTTTTTT. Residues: CASSSMTGGRAGELFF. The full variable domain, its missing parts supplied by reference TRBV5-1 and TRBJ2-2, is KAGVTQTPRYLIKTRGQQVTLSCSPISGHRSVSWYQQTPGQGLQFLFEYFSETQRNKGNFPGRFSGRQFSNSRSEMNVSTLELGDSALYLCASSSMTGGRAGELFFGEGSRLTVL.

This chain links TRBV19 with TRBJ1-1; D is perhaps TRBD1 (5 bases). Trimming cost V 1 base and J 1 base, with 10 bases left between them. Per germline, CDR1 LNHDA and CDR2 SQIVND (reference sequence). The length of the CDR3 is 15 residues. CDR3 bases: TGTGCCAGTAGTATAGCGGCCCAGGGGAACACTGAAGCTTTCTTT. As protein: CASSIAAQGNTEAFF.

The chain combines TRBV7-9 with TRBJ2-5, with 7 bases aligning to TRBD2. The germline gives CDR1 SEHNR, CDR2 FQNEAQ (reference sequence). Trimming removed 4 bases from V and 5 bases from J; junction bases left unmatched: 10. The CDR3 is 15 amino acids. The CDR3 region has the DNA TGTGCCAGCAGCTCCTCTAGCGGAGAGGTGGAGACCCAGTACTTC. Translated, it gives CASSSSSGEVETQYF. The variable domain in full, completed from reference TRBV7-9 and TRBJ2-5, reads DTGVSQNPRHKITKRGQNVTFRCDPISEHNRLYWYRQTLGQGPEFLTYFQNEAQLEKSRLLSDRFSAERPKGSFSTLEIQRTEQGDSAMYLCASSSSSGEVETQYFGPGTRLLVL.

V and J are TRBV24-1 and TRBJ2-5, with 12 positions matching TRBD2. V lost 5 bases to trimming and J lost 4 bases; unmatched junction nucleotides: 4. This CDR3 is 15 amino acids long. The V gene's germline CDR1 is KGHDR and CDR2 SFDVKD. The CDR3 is CATSASGGASETQYF. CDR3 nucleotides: TGTGCCACCAGTGCTAGCGGGGGGGCATCAGAGACCCAGTACTTC.

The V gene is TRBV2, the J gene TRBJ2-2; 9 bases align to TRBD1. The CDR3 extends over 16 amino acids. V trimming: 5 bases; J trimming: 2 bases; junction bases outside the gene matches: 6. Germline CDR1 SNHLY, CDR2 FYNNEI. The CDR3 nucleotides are TGTGCCAGCAGTTGGGACAGGGCCTCTAACACCGGGGAGCTGTTTTTT. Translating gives CASSWDRASNTGELFF.

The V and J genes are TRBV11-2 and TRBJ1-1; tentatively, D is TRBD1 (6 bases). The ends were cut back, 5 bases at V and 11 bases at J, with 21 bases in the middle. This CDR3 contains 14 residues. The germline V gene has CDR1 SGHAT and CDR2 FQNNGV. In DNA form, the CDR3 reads TGTGCCAGCAGCCCCCGGACAGTGGAATTTCGGGCTTTCTTT. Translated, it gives CASSPRTVEFRAFF.

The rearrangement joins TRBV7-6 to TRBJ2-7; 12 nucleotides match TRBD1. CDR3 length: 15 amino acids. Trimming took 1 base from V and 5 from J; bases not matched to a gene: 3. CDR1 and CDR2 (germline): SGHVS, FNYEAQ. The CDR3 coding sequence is TGTGCCAGCAGCTTAGTAGGGACAGGGGGCCACGAGCAGTACGTC. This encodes CASSLVGTGGHEQYV.

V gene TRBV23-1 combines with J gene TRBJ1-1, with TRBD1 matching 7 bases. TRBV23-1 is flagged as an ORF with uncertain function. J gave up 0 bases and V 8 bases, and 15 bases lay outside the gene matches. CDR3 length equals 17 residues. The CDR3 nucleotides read TGCGCCAGCCGTAGGGACAGTCTCCCAATACTGAACACTGAAGCTTTCTTT. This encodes CASRRDSLPILNTEAFF.